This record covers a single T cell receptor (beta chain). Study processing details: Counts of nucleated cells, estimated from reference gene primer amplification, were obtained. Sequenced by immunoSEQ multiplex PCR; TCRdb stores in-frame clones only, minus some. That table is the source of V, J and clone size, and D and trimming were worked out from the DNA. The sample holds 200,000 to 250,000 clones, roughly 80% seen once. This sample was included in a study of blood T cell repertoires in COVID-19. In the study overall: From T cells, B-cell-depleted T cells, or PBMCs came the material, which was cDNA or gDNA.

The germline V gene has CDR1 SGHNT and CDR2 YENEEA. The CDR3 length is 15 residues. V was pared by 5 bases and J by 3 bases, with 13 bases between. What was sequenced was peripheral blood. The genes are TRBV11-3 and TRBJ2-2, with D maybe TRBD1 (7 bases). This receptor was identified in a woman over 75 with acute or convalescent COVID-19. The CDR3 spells CASSRRGRDTGELFF. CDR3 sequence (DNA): TGTGCCAGCAGCAGGAGGGGGCGAGACACCGGGGAGCTGTTTTTT.